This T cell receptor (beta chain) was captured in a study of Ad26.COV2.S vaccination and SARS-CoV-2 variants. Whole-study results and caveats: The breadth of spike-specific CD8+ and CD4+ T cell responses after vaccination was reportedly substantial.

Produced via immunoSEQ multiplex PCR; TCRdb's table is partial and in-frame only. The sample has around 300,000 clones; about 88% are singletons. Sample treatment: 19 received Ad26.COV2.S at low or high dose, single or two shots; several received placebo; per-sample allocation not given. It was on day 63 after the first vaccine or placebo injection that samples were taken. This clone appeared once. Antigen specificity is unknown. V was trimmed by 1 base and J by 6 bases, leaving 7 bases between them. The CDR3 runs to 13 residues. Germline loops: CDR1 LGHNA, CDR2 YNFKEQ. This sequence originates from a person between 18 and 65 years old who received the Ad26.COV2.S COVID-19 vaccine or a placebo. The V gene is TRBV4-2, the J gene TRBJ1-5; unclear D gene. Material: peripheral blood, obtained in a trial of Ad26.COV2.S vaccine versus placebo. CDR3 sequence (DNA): TGTGCCAGCAGCCAAGGGGATGGTCAGCCCCAGCATTTT. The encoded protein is CASSQGDGQPQHF.